This T cell receptor beta chain was identified during a study of shared clonotypes between healthy human individuals. The protocol was immunoSEQ multiplex PCR, while the TCRdb copy is restricted to in-frame clones and leaves out a portion. The sample yields about a million clones, 60% to 80% seen once. Trimming removed 4 bases at V and 4 bases at J, with 13 bases between. Germline values: CDR1 KGHSH, CDR2 LQKENI. The CDR3 has 14 amino acids. The clonotype comes from a young man in good health. Some clones in this sample may be carry-over from other donors' samples. The chain links TRBV18 to TRBJ1-1; maybe TRBD1 (6 bases). Sample: memory CD4+ T cells from PBMCs. Subset defined: CD45RA-negative fraction. The CDR3 loop reads CASSLNRARTEAFF. The CDR3 DNA is TGTGCCAGCTCACTTAACAGGGCTCGCACTGAAGCTTTCTTT.